This T cell receptor beta chain was observed in a study of human T cells and chemical hapten exposure. The germline V gene has CDR1 MDHEN and CDR2 SYDVKM. Trimming removed 7 bases from V and 0 bases from J; junction bases left unmatched: 6. The CDR3 loop spans 15 amino acids. Original processing methods: Sampled TCR counts reached a median of roughly 100,000 per sample, with values ranging from roughly 23,224 to 690,600. TCRdb ran MiXCR on the 5' RACE reads and lists one entry per CDR3 protein. TCRdb's processing, not the authors' own work, is the source of the V and J calls. The sample contains 110,000 or so distinct CDR3 sequences, roughly a fifth of which appear only once. Details on this clonotype: Its specificity is not known.

Study-level findings and limits: DPC sensitization produced no change in TCRs with frequency above 1 in 1000.

RNA extraction used unfractionated whole blood as the source of total RNA. The V call is TRBV28, the J call TRBJ2-4, with TRBD1 matching 7 bases. The TCR sequence derives from a human donor in good health. CDR3 DNA sequence: TGTGCCAGCACCAAGGGGGCCCTAGCCAAAAACATTCAGTACTTC. Translating it yields CASTKGALAKNIQYF.